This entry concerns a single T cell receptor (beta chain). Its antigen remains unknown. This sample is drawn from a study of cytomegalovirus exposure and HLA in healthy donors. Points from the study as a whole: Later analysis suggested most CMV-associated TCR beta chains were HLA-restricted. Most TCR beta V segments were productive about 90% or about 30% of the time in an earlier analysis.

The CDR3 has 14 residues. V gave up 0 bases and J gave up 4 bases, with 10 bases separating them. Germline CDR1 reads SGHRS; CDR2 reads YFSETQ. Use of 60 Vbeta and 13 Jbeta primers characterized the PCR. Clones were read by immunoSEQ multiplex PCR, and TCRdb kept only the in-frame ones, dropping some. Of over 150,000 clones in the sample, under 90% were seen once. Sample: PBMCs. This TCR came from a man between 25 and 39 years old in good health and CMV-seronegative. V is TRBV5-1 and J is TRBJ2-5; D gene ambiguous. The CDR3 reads CASSLALPGETQYF. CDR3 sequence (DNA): TGCGCCAGCAGCTTGGCTCTCCCCGGAGAGACCCAGTACTTC.